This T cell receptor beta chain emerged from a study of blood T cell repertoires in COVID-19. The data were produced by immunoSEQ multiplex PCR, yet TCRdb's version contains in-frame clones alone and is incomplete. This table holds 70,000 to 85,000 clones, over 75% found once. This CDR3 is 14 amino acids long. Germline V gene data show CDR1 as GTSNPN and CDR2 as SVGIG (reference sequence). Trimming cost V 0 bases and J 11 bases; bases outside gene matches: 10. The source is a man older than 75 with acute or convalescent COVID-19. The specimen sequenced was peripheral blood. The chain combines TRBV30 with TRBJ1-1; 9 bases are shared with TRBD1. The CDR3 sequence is CAWSVGYRGQVAFF. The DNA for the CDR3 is TGTGCCTGGAGTGTCGGTTACAGGGGGCAGGTGGCTTTCTTT.